This T cell receptor beta chain was documented in a study of blood T cell repertoires in COVID-19 (dated by TCRdb to 2018 to 2020). As for the study more broadly: Samples covering the acute and convalescent phases of COVID-19 were provided by collaborators in the United States, Italy and Spain. The prospective study material was composed of cDNA or gDNA derived from T cells, B-cell-depleted T cells, or PBMCs. The dataset comprised deeply sampled blood TCRbeta repertoires from subjects exposed to, actively infected with, or recovered from COVID-19. The repertoires were released in a freely available public database meant as a resource for research on the immune response to SARS-CoV-2. Samples were obtained from the ongoing ImmuneRACE study (first 160 participants) and from some 1,200 subjects provided by 6 global collaborators. Nearly every sample came with metadata listing a de-identified subject ID, COVID-19 status, age in years and sex. HLA class I and class II types, where available, came from metadata supplied by the sample provider rather than from assay-based typing. What the authors observed across the whole study: How much clinical and demographic metadata was included differed by source and by participant, and the metadata was provided uncurated.

TCRbeta CDR3 regions were amplified from genomic DNA using the immunoSEQ Assay, a bias-controlled multiplex PCR. In the original analysis: Nucleated cell counts per sample were estimated from amplification of reference gene primers within the assay. To quantify the absolute abundance of each unique TCRbeta CDR3 rearrangement, sequence reads were collapsed and filtered. For each sample, productive Simpson clonality was calculated by taking the square root of Simpson's diversity index across productive rearrangements. Entries here come from immuneACCESS through TCRdb and include only in-frame sequences with V and J called. Some clones fail to appear in such tables; in the studies checked, an unresolved V gene covers under half of the shortfall, and the cause of the remainder is unknown. V, J and clone size were drawn from that table, and D and trimming were deduced from the DNA. This sample lists roughly 87,000 clones; roughly 80% were detected once. 17% of the sample rests with the top ten.

Counted from cysteine to phenylalanine, this CDR3 has 16 amino acids. Only the CDR3 portion is preserved as DNA: 48 bases, with reading frame beginning at the first base. Between the V and J ends, shortened by 2 bases and 2 bases respectively, the junction contains 13 bases. The germline V gene (reference sequence) sets CDR1 to LGHDT and CDR2 to YNNKEL. Whole blood was collected in K2EDTA tubes by collaborating institutions according to the institutions' own protocols. For TCRbeta analysis, collaborators shipped samples as frozen whole blood, isolated PBMCs, or DNA extracted from either of those sample types. A remark on this clone: There is no known antigen for this receptor. Base qualities are missing; no much larger clone stands one base away.

This TCR derives from a woman aged 60-75 years with acute or convalescent COVID-19. The rearrangement joined TRBV3-1 (or the pseudogene TRBV3-2) to TRBJ1-3; the D region possibly corresponds to TRBD1 (6 bases align). Sequenced material: peripheral blood. The CDR3 reads CASSQNRDMTGNTIYF. The nucleotide sequence reads TGTGCCAGCAGCCAAAACCGGGACATGACTGGAAACACCATATATTTT.